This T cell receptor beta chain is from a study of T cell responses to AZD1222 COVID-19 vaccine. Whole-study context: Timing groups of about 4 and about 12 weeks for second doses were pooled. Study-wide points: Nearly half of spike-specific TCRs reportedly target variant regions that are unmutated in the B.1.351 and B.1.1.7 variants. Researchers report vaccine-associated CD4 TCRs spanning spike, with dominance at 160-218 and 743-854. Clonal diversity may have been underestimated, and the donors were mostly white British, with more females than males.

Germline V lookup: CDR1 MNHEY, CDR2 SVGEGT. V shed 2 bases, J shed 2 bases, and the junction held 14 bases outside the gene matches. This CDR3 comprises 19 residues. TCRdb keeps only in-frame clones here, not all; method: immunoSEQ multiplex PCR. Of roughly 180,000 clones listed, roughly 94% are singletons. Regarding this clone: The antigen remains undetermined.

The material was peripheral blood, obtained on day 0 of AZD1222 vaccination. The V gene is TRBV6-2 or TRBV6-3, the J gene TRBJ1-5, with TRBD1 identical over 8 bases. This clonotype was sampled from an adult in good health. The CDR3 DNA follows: TGTGCCAGCAGTTACCGGCAGGACAGGGCTGGATCGGGCAATCAGCCCCAGCATTTT. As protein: CASSYRQDRAGSGNQPQHF.